This T cell receptor beta chain was obtained from a study of CD8 T cells in ankylosing spondylitis. The germline V gene has CDR1 SGHTA and CDR2 FQGNSA. The ends lost 2 bases at V and 8 bases at J; junction bases unmatched: 7. The CDR3 has 16 amino acids. This clonotype was detected ten times or more. TCRdb analysed the 5' RACE reads with MiXCR anew, one entry per CDR3 protein. The sample shows some 180,000 distinct CDR3 sequences, 15% to 20% of them seen only once. The V gene is TRBV7-2, the J gene TRBJ2-2; 11 bases agree with TRBD1. The sequenced sample consisted of blood, either unsorted or a sorted T cell fraction (not recorded which). The clonotype was recovered from a male donor aged 5-29 years with ankylosing spondylitis or in good health (not recorded which). Here the CDR3 reads CASSLFGQGAGGELFF. CDR3 coding DNA: TGTGCCAGCAGCTTATTCGGACAGGGGGCAGGGGGGGAGCTGTTTTTT.